This T cell receptor delta chain was retrieved from a study of Vδ1+ human thymocytes. Study-level findings and limits: Thymic delta-chain repertoires held about 20% Vdelta2 sequences and few Vdelta3, despite high sort purity. Bulk data may be misread because of unexpected Vdelta2 sequences. In the thymus, TRG and TRD repertoires looked highly polyclonal with Gaussian CDR3 lengths.

Turning to this clone: The antigen is undetermined.

The CDR3 loop spans 19 amino acids. J lost 0 bases, V lost 1 base, and 10 bases had no gene match. CDR1 is TSWWSYY, CDR2 QGS, per germline. Sequences come from RNA converted to cDNA by reverse transcription. The CDR3 regions were amplified by multiplex PCR from V-gene primers to a constant-region primer. TCRdb re-processed the multiplex PCR reads via CATT. The sample includes about 73,000 delta-chain clones, around 35% of them seen just once. The chain uses TRDV1 and TRDJ1, with TRDD3 matching 11 bases. The material sequenced was Vdelta1+ gamma-delta thymocytes from the thymus. Noted subset: FACS-sorted CD3+ TCRalphabeta- TCRVdelta1+ TCRVdelta2- thymocytes. This TCR derives from a boy under two years old who had congenital heart surgery. Here the CDR3 reads CALGERYPGGYRYTDKLIF. The CDR3 bases are TGTGCTCTTGGGGAACGGTACCCTGGGGGATACCGCTACACCGATAAACTCATCTTT.